A single sample is the source of the 19 T cell receptor beta chains below, sequenced in a study of T cells in Graves' hyperthyroidism and ophthalmopathy (dated by TCRdb to the late 2010s). The library was made by multiplex PCR. These reads were obtained on an Illumina HiSeq 2000. TCR beta CDR3 regions were amplified from RNA transcripts. The first round of RT-PCR for the TCR CDR3 was performed with the HTBI primer set and the Qiagen OneStep RT-PCR kit. TCRdb ran its own pipeline on the public reads, namely fastp trimming at Q25 and MiXCR clone calling, and kept in-frame beta chains. Entries that share a CDR3 protein sequence are merged under the most common genes and DNA. This sample holds around 660,000 distinct CDR3 sequences; 45% were observed only once. Jointly, the top ten make up approximately 7.2% of the sample. Sequencing was done on a sample of peripheral blood or thyroid tissue (not recorded which). These receptors were taken from an adult man with Graves' disease, either hyperthyroidism or ophthalmopathy (not recorded which).

To note about this clonotype: The junction does not match germline at one end; this may be a read error. The chain is built from TRBV10-2 and TRBJ1-6; D gene unclear. Looked up from germline, CDR1 is WSHSY and CDR2 is SAAADI. The CDR3 has 15 residues. CDR3 in DNA: TGTGCCAGCAGTGTCCTGCCTGTGGTTGGTTCGACCCTCCACTTT. Translation gives CASSVLPVVGSTLHF.

As DNA, the CDR3 is TGTGCCAGCAGCTTAGGCGGCGATTTAGTCGGCTACGAGCAGTACTTC. This gives the protein CASSLGGDLVGYEQYF. The genes are TRBV7-8 and TRBJ2-7; D not resolved. The CDR3 length is 16 residues. Germline V gene data show CDR1 as SGHVS and CDR2 as FQNEAQ. V shed 1 base and J shed 3 bases, with 16 bases lying between them.

A few counts support this clonotype. The rearrangement joins TRBV20-1 to TRBJ1-2, with 7 nucleotides matching TRBD1. The CDR3 runs 11 residues. Per the germline V gene, CDR1 is DFQATT and CDR2 is SNEGSKA (reference sequence). V gave up 5 bases and J gave up 8 bases; unmatched junction bases: 5. CDR3 in amino acids: CSAEGAGGYTF. The CDR3 bases are TGCAGTGCTGAGGGGGCGGGGGGCTACACCTTC.

This chain links TRBV5-1 with TRBJ2-6; possibly TRBD1 for D (6 bases). CDR3 size: 18 residues. The germline V and J ends were trimmed by 4 bases and 0 bases, with 17 bases remaining between them. Germline CDR1 and CDR2: SGHRS and YFSETQ. CDR3 sequence: CASSSHRDISSGANVLTF. The CDR3 DNA follows: TGCGCCAGCAGCAGCCACCGGGACATAAGCTCTGGGGCCAACGTCCTGACTTTC.

This clonotype was picked up a small number of times. The rearrangement links TRBV19 to TRBJ1-5; 7 bases are a match to TRBD1. The CDR3 runs to 15 residues. CDR1 is LNHDA and CDR2 is SQIVND in the germline V gene (reference sequence). V gave up 7 bases and J gave up 0 bases; unmatched junction bases: 6. The CDR3 is CASNKGQNSNQPQHF. CDR3 in DNA: TGTGCCAGTAACAAGGGACAGAATAGCAATCAGCCCCAGCATTTT.

The gene calls are TRBV9 and TRBJ2-6; unclear D gene. Per germline, CDR1 SGDLS and CDR2 YYNGEE. Trimming removed 6 bases at V and 4 bases at J, with 8 bases between. The CDR3 contains 13 residues. CDR3 sequence (DNA): TGTGCCAGCACGAAGACAGGGGCCAACGTCCTGACTTTC. This sequence encodes CASTKTGANVLTF.

Regarding this clonotype: A clone one base away is much larger, so this may be a read error. The V gene is TRBV2, the J gene TRBJ2-7; a possible D gene is TRBD1 (5 bases). Trimming took off 8 bases at V and 6 bases at J, with 14 bases between the two ends. CDR1 and CDR2 (germline): SNHLY, FYNNEI. This CDR3 has 12 residues. The CDR3 DNA is TGTGCCAGCCGTTTCTCAGGGATCGAGCAGTACTTC. This encodes CASRFSGIEQYF.

The rearrangement joins TRBV2 to TRBJ1-6; 8 bases match TRBD1. V shed 5 bases, J shed 7 bases, and the junction held 7 bases outside the gene matches. Germline V lookup: CDR1 SNHLY, CDR2 FYNNEI. This CDR3 region has 15 residues. CDR3 region: CASSRYTGGNSPLHF. As DNA, the CDR3 is TGTGCCAGCAGTCGTTACACAGGGGGAAATTCACCCCTCCACTTT.

Note on this clonotype: A much larger clone sits a single nucleotide away, making a read error possible. The V and J genes are TRBV10-3 and TRBJ2-7; 11 nucleotides agree with TRBD2. The CDR3 extends over 15 amino acids. Germline V lookup: CDR1 ENHRY, CDR2 SYGVKD. The CDR3 is CVIRPGTSGLYEQYF. The CDR3 coding sequence is TGTGTCATCAGGCCCGGGACTAGCGGTCTATACGAGCAGTACTTC.

The gene calls are TRBV7-9 and TRBJ1-2; the D gene is possibly TRBD1 (5 bases). The CDR3 runs 12 residues. V was shortened by 5 bases and J by 8 bases, with 12 bases between the two germline ends. Germline lookup yields CDR1 SEHNR and CDR2 FQNEAQ (reference sequence). The CDR3 nucleotides are TGTGCCAGCAGCGGTGGGACGGAGGGCTACACCTTC. It translates to CASSGGTEGYTF.

As to this clonotype: The germline gene is not matched at one end of the junction; a read error may be the cause. The rearrangement links TRBV7-4 to TRBJ1-1; TRBD1 matches at 8 bases. The CDR3 runs to 15 residues. Germline V gene sequence: CDR1 SGHVT, CDR2 SQSDAQ. The CDR3 sequence: CASSLGQGWGTEAFF. The CDR3 DNA is TGTGCCAGCAGTTTAGGACAGGGCTGGGGCACTGAAGCTTTCTTT.

As to this clonotype: Without the conserved terminal phenylalanine or tryptophan, this CDR3 likely stems from a read error. CDR3 sequence (DNA): TGTGCCATCAGTGTCGAGCCTAACTATGGCTACACCCTC. This gives the protein CAISVEPNYGYTL. J is TRBJ1-2 and V is TRBV10-3; D call uncertain. Germline V gene data show CDR1 as ENHRY and CDR2 as SYGVKD. V lost 4 bases to trimming and J lost 0 bases, with 6 bases between them. The CDR3 contains 13 residues.

The chain is built from TRBV15 and TRBJ1-4, with D possibly being TRBD1 (6 bases). The CDR3 spans 14 residues. V was clipped by 1 base and J by 9 bases, with 12 bases between them. Per the germline V gene, CDR1 is LNHNV and CDR2 is YYDKDF (reference sequence). This CDR3 reads CATSRGGGNQKLFF. CDR3 nucleotide sequence: TGTGCCACCAGCAGAGGTGGGGGCAATCAAAAACTGTTTTTT.

The sample holds a few counts of this clonotype. J is TRBJ1-5 and V is TRBV10-1; tentative D call: TRBD1 (6 bases). The length of the CDR3 is 15 residues. Germline CDR1 is WNHNN and CDR2 is SYGVQD (reference sequence). The V and J ends lost 7 bases and 4 bases respectively, with 17 bases between them. CDR3: CASTKRLGGNQPQHF. The DNA for the CDR3 is TGCGCCAGCACTAAGAGATTAGGGGGGAATCAGCCCCAGCATTTT.

The chain recombines TRBV12-3 or TRBV12-4 with TRBJ1-2, with D possibly matching TRBD1 (5 bases). V was shortened by 3 bases and J by 7 bases, with 12 bases between the two germline ends. CDR3 size: 13 residues. As DNA, the CDR3 is TGTGCCAGCAGTTTGGGGCAGGCTCTTGGCTACACCTTC. This codes for CASSLGQALGYTF.

Concerning this clonotype itself: Being one base from a much bigger clone, this may be a read error. The chain combines TRBV10-3 with TRBJ1-6; D ambiguous. The germline CDR1 and CDR2 sequences are ENHRY and SYGVKD. V was pared by 6 bases and J by 5 bases, with 11 bases between. The length of the CDR3 is 14 residues. The CDR3: CAIREDGHNSPLHF. CDR3 bases: TGTGCCATCAGGGAGGACGGACATAATTCACCCCTCCACTTT.

This clonotype was seen many times. The chain links TRBV29-1 to TRBJ1-5; no reliable D call. The germline gives CDR1 SQVTM, CDR2 ANQGSEA. V lost 7 bases to trimming and J lost 4 bases, with 14 bases between them. The CDR3 is 13 residues long. CDR3 in amino acids: CSAVTGRNQPQHF. The CDR3 DNA sequence: TGCAGCGCCGTTACGGGCAGAAATCAGCCCCAGCATTTT.

This clonotype was recorded many times. V usage is TRBV7-2 and J usage is TRBJ2-7, with D unclear. Germline assignment: CDR1 SGHTA and CDR2 FQGNSA. Trimming stripped 2 bases from V and 6 bases from J, with 5 bases between. The CDR3 is 11 residues long. The CDR3 sequence is CASSLLSEQYF. The CDR3 nucleotides are TGTGCCAGCAGCTTACTGTCCGAGCAGTACTTC. Full variable domain (missing parts from reference TRBV7-2 and TRBJ2-7): GAGVSQSPSNKVTEKGKDVELRCDPISGHTALYWYRQSLGQGLEFLIYFQGNSAPDKSGLPSDRFSAERTGGSVSTLTIQRTQQEDSAVYLCASSLLSEQYFGPGTRLTVT.

This clonotype was found many times. This chain uses TRBV10-3 with TRBJ2-7, with 10 bases lining up with TRBD1. Unmatched junction bases numbered 14, after V lost 10 bases and J lost 5 bases. This CDR3 comprises 15 residues. CDR1 and CDR2 from the germline V gene are ENHRY and SYGVKD. CDR3 bases: TGTGCCACCGAAAGGAAGGGACAGGGGATCGACGAGCAGTACTTC. Protein: CATERKGQGIDEQYF.